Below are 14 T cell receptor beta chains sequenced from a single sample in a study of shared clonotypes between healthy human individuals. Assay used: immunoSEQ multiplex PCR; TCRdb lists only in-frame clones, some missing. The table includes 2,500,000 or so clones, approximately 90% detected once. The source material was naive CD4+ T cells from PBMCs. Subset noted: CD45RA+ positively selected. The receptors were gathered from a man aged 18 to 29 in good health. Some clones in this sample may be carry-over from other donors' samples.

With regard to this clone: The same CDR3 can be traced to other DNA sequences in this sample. The CDR3 DNA reads TGTGCCAGCAGCACCCCGGGACAGGGTGGCGGCTACACCTTC. It translates to CASSTPGQGGGYTF. The chain employs TRBV28 and TRBJ1-2; 9 bases agree with TRBD1. Germline V gives CDR1 MDHEN, CDR2 SYDVKM. J lost 8 bases, V lost 6 bases, and 10 bases had no gene match. This CDR3 comprises 14 residues.

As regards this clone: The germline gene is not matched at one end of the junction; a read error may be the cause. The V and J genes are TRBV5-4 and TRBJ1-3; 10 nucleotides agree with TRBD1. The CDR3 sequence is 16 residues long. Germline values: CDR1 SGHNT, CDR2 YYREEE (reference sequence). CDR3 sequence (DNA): TGTGCCAGCAGCGGACAGGGGGGGTTTGCTGGGAACACCATATATTTT. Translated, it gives CASSGQGGFAGNTIYF.

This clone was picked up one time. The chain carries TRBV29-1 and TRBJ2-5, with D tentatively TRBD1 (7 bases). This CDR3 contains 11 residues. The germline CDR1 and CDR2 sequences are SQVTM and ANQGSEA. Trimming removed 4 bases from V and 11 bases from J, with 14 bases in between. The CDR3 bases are TGCAGCGTTGGCCAGGGGGGTGAGCAGTACTTC. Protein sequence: CSVGQGGEQYF.

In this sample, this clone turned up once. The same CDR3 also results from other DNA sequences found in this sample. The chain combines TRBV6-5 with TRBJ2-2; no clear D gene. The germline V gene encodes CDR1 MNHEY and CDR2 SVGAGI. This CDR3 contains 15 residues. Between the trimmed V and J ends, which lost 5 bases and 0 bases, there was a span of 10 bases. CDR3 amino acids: CASSRDRANTGELFF. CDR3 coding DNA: TGTGCCAGCAGTCGCGACCGTGCGAACACCGGGGAGCTGTTTTTT.

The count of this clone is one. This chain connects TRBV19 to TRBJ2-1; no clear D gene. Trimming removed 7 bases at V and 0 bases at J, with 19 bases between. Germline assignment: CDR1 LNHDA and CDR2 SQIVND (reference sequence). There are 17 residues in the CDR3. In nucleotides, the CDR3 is TGTGCCAGTAAAGGGCTGAGTGCCGCGAGCTCCTACAATGAGCAGTTCTTC. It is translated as CASKGLSAASSYNEQFF.

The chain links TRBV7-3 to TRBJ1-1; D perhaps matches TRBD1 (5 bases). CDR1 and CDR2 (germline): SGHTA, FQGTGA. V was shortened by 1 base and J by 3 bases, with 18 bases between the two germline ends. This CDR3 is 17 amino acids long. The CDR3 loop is CASSLSSGTGGYTEAFF. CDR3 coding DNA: TGTGCCAGCAGCTTAAGTTCAGGGACGGGCGGGTACACTGAAGCTTTCTTT.

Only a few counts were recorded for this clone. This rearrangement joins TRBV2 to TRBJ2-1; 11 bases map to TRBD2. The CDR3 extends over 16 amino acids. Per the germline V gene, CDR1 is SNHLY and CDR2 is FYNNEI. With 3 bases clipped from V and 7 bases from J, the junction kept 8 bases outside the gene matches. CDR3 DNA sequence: TGTGCCAGCAGTGATCAGGGGCTAGCGGGAGGTAATGAGCAGTTCTTC. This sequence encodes CASSDQGLAGGNEQFF.

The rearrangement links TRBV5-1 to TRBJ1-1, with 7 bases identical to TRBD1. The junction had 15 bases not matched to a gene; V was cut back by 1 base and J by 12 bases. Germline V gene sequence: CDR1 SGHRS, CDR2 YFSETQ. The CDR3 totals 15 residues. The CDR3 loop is CASSLRVRQGGMPFF. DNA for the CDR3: TGCGCCAGCAGCTTGCGGGTCCGGCAGGGGGGTATGCCTTTCTTT. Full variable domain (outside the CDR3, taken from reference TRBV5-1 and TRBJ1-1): KAGVTQTPRYLIKTRGQQVTLSCSPISGHRSVSWYQQTPGQGLQFLFEYFSETQRNKGNFPGRFSGRQFSNSRSEMNVSTLELGDSALYLCASSLRVRQGGMPFFGQGTRLTVV.

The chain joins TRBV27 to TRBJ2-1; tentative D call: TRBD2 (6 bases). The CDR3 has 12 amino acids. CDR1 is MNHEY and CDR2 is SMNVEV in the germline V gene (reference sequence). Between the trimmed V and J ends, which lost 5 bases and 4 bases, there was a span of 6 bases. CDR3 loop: CASSAGYNEQFF. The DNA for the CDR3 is TGTGCCAGCAGTGCGGGGTACAATGAGCAGTTCTTC.

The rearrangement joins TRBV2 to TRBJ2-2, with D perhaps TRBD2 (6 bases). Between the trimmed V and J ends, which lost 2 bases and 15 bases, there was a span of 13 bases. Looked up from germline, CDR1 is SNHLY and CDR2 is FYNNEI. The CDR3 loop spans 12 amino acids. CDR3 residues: CASSESGWGVFF. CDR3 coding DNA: TGTGCCAGCAGTGAAAGCGGGTGGGGGGTGTTTTTT.

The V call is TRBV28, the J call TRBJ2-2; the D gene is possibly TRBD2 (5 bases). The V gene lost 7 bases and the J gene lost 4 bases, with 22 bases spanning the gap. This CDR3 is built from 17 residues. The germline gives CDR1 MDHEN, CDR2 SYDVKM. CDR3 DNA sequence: TGTGCCAGCACTTCTGAAAGGGCCCTTGGGAGCACCGGGGAGCTGTTTTTT. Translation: CASTSERALGSTGELFF.

In DNA form, the CDR3 reads TGTGCCAGCAGTTCCAACCGCCCCCTCGGGGGCTACACCTTC. It is translated as CASSSNRPLGGYTF. The chain employs TRBV27 and TRBJ1-2; no definite D call. CDR1 and CDR2 from the germline V gene are MNHEY and SMNVEV (reference sequence). The CDR3 length is 14 residues. The ends were cut back, 4 bases at V and 8 bases at J, with 17 bases in the middle.

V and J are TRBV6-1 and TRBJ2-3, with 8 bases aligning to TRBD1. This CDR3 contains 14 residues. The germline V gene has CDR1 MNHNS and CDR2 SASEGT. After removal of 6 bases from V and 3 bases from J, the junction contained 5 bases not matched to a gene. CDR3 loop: CASRRTGKTDTQYF. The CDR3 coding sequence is TGTGCCAGCAGGAGGACAGGGAAGACAGATACGCAGTATTTT.

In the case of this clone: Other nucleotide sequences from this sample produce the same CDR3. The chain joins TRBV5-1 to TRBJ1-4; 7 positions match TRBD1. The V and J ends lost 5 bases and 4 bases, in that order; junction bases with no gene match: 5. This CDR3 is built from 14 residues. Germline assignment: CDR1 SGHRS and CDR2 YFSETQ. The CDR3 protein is CASSAGQINEKLFF. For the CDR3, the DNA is TGCGCCAGCAGTGCGGGACAGATTAATGAAAAACTGTTTTTT.